The entry that follows covers one T cell receptor (beta chain) sequence. This entry belongs to a study of control samples from healthy donors and cancer patients. Germline CDR1 KGHSH, CDR2 LQKENI. V dropped 2 bases and J dropped 2 bases, with 6 bases sitting between them. This CDR3 contains 13 residues. Only in-frame clones appear in the TCRdb table, and some are missing; sequencing was by immunoSEQ multiplex PCR. The repertoire holds 100,000 to 150,000 clones, with less than 95% as singletons. The rearrangement uses TRBV18 and TRBJ1-1; D remains unclear. This receptor was identified in a man aged 18 to 29 in good health. The sample was blood. For the CDR3, the DNA is TGTGCCAGCTCACCAGAATCAAACACTGAAGCTTTCTTT. Translated, it gives CASSPESNTEAFF.